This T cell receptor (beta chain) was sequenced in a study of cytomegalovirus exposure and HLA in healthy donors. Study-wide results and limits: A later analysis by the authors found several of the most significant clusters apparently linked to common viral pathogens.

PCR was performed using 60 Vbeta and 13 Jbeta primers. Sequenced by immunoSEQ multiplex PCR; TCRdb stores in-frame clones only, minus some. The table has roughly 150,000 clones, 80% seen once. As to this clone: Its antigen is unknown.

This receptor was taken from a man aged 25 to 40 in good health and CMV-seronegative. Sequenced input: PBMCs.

The CDR3 bases are TGCAGCGTCAAGGGGACTAGCCTTAGCACAGATACGCAGTATTTT. It is translated as CSVKGTSLSTDTQYF. This chain uses TRBV29-1 with TRBJ2-3; the match to TRBD2 covers 9 bases. After removal of 6 bases from V and 0 bases from J, the junction contained 7 bases not matched to a gene. The CDR3 length is 15 residues. Germline V gives CDR1 SQVTM, CDR2 ANQGSEA.